Listed below are T cell receptor beta chains from one sample, sequenced in a study of CXCR3-negative and CXCR3-positive naive CD8 T cells. TCRdb reprocessed the 5' RACE reads, keeping one entry per CDR3 protein, no DNA. The ten most abundant clones cover 14% to 15% of a sample with around 40,000 distinct CDR3 sequences. Sequencing used memory CD8+ T cells from blood. The source of these receptors is a human donor in good health. Some clones in this sample may be carry-over from other donors' samples. The CDR3 runs from the conserved cysteine through the conserved F or W.

>TRBV28|18|TRBJ2-3
CASSLPLTSGSSTDTQYF
>TRBV29-1|14|TRBJ2-1
CSVDGLAGYNEQFF
>TRBV11-1|15|TRBJ2-1
CASRGTSGAYNEQFF
>TRBV7-9|17|TRBJ2-6
CASSSIDARSGANVLTF
>TRBV7-9|18|TRBJ2-5
CASSHTLYAGPPPETQYF
>TRBV6-5|15|TRBJ2-7
CASSYSGRSSYEQYF
>TRBV9|14|TRBJ1-2
CASSPGGTQYGYTF
>TRBV5-5|15|TRBJ2-1
CASSGGRTSYNEQFF
>TRBV4-3|14|TRBJ2-7
CASSQAGLSYEQYF
>TRBV6-5|12|TRBJ1-5
CASSSGDQPQHF
>TRBV5-1|14|TRBJ2-2
CASSFDKGTGELFF